Given below is one T cell receptor (beta chain) in context. Its antigen is currently unknown. V was pared by 4 bases and J by 0 bases, with 14 bases between. Per germline, CDR1 SGHNT and CDR2 YYREEE (reference sequence). CDR3 length: 16 residues. This entry belongs to a study of a mutant IDH1 vaccine in newly diagnosed glioma. Study in general: Treated patients had a mean age of about 44 years and a 62.5% male, about 38% female split. Before enrollment, patients got radiotherapy alone, temozolomide alone, or mostly the combination.

The assay was immunoSEQ multiplex PCR, and TCRdb's table has in-frame clones only and misses some. Here the sample spans roughly 43,000 clones, approximately 88% being singletons. The time point denotes: week 23, last vaccination. Vaccination used 300 ug of mutant IDH1 20-mer peptide per dose, with topical imiquimod. Material: PBMCs, obtained from a glioma patient whose treatment included an IDH1 peptide vaccine. This chain connects TRBV5-4 to TRBJ2-4; the D call may be TRBD1 or TRBD2 (5 bases each). This sequence was found in a woman under 30 with glioma. Some clones in this sample may be carry-over from other donors' samples. CDR3 sequence (DNA): TGTGCCAGCAGCCCGGTTGGGGGTCTAGCCAAAAACATTCAGTACTTC. Translated: CASSPVGGLAKNIQYF.